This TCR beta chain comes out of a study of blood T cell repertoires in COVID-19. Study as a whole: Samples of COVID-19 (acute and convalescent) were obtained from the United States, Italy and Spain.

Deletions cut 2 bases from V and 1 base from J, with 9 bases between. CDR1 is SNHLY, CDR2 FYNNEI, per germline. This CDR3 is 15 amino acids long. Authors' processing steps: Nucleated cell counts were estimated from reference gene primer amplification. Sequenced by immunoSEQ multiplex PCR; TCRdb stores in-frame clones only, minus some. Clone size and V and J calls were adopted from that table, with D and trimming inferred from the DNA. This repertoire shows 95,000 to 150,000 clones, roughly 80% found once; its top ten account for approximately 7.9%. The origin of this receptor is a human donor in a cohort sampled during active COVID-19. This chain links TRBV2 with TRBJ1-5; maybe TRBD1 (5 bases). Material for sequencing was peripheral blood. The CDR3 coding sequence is TGTGCCAGCAGTGAAAGCAGGGTGAGCAATCAGCCCCAGCATTTT. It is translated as CASSESRVSNQPQHF.